The clone carrying this T cell receptor beta chain is a singleton in its sample. The antigen remains undetermined. The data stem from a study of tumor-infiltrating lymphocytes in localized non-small cell lung cancer. Study information: Patients included smokers and never-smokers with various histologies, some sampled after neoadjuvant chemotherapy. From each patient, both tumor and uninvolved lung, non-adjacent to tumor, were sampled.

Profiling relied on immunoSEQ multiplex PCR, and the TCRdb table lists in-frame clones only, not all of them. The sample consists of roughly 12,000 clones, 75% to 80% of them appearing once. Germline V gene lookup returns CDR1 SGHRS and CDR2 YFSETQ. This CDR3 is 14 amino acids long. The germline V and J ends were trimmed by 4 bases and 4 bases, with 14 bases remaining between them. Notes on the study in general: Compared with uninvolved lung, tumors showed higher T cell infiltration by TCRbeta sequencing. TCR sequencing covered a subset of patients with enough tissue.

This clonotype was obtained from a human donor with non-small cell lung cancer. The sample taken for sequencing was uninvolved lung tissue not adjacent to the tumor. The rearrangement links TRBV5-1 to TRBJ1-2; weak D call: TRBD1 (6 bases). The CDR3 is CASSPSGQFYGYTF. The CDR3, as DNA: TGCGCCAGCAGCCCCTCGGGACAATTCTATGGCTACACCTTC.